Below are 21 T cell receptor beta chains sequenced from a single sample in a study of blood T cell repertoires in COVID-19. The table came from immunoSEQ multiplex PCR; TCRdb's copy has only in-frame clones and leaves some out. In the table there are 90,000 to 120,000 clones, over 65% of which are singletons. Sequencing used peripheral blood. Receptors were obtained from a man between 60 and 75 years old with acute or convalescent COVID-19.

In nucleotides, the CDR3 is TGCAGCGTTGAAGATAGGTGGCGGGGTGAGCAGTTCTTC. Protein: CSVEDRWRGEQFF. This sequence joins TRBV29-1 and TRBJ2-1, with TRBD2 as a possible D gene (6 bases). The germline V gene has CDR1 SQVTM and CDR2 ANQGSEA. This CDR3 contains 13 residues. The germline V and J ends were trimmed by 0 bases and 9 bases, with 12 bases remaining between them.

The gene calls are TRBV6-6 and TRBJ1-2, with D possibly TRBD1 on 6 matching bases. This CDR3 has 12 amino acids. CDR1 and CDR2 from the germline V gene are MNHNY and SVGAGI (reference sequence). The germline V and J ends were trimmed by 6 bases and 4 bases, with 9 bases remaining between them. CDR3 amino acids: CASRKTGYGYTF. The CDR3 nucleotides read TGTGCCAGCAGAAAGACAGGCTATGGCTACACCTTC.

The V gene is TRBV5-1, the J gene TRBJ2-1, with a tentative D call TRBD1 (7 bases). The CDR3 is 13 amino acids. Germline values: CDR1 SGHRS, CDR2 YFSETQ. V lost 5 bases and J 9 bases, leaving 15 bases between the germline ends. CDR3 residues: CASRLRDRSEQFF. In DNA form, the CDR3 reads TGCGCCAGCAGATTGCGGGACAGAAGTGAGCAGTTCTTC. Combining the CDR3 with reference TRBV5-1 and TRBJ2-1 gives the whole variable domain KAGVTQTPRYLIKTRGQQVTLSCSPISGHRSVSWYQQTPGQGLQFLFEYFSETQRNKGNFPGRFSGRQFSNSRSEMNVSTLELGDSALYLCASRLRDRSEQFFGPGTRLTVL.

The chain is built from TRBV7-8 and TRBJ2-3; D perhaps matches TRBD2 (5 bases). Looked up from germline, CDR1 is SGHVS and CDR2 is FQNEAQ. The V end lost 3 bases, the J end lost 6 bases, and 22 bases lay between the germline ends. This CDR3 has 17 amino acids. The CDR3 loop reads CASSFRPPAAKPDTQYF. In DNA, the CDR3 is TGTGCCAGCAGCTTTAGGCCCCCAGCGGCTAAGCCGGATACGCAGTATTTT.

The CDR3 DNA sequence: TGTGCCAGTAGTATCGGAGTTCGAGGAGACACTGAAGCTTTCTTT. Translated: CASSIGVRGDTEAFF. The chain recombines TRBV19 with TRBJ1-1, with no clear D. CDR3 size: 15 residues. The V end was cut by 3 bases, the J end by 3 bases, with 14 bases between. Germline V CDR1 and CDR2: LNHDA, SQIVND (reference sequence). Filled out from reference TRBV19 and TRBJ1-1, the complete variable domain reads DGGITQSPKYLFRKEGQNVTLSCEQNLNHDAMYWYRQDPGQGLRLIYYSQIVNDFQKGDIAEGYSVSREKKESFPLTVTSAQKNPTAFYLCASSIGVRGDTEAFFGQGTRLTVV.

This clone was detected only a few times. The CDR3 region has the DNA TGTGCCACCAGTGATGGGACAGGGTACACAGATACGCAGTATTTT. This encodes CATSDGTGYTDTQYF. The genes are TRBV24-1 and TRBJ2-3, with TRBD1 identical over 9 bases. V gave up 3 bases and J gave up 2 bases; unmatched junction bases: 2. The CDR3 runs 15 residues. CDR1 KGHDR and CDR2 SFDVKD come from the germline V gene.

The chain is built from TRBV10-3 and TRBJ2-5; maybe TRBD2 (6 bases). The CDR3 length is 13 residues. The V end lost 7 bases, the J end lost 4 bases, and 13 bases lay between the germline ends. The germline V gene encodes CDR1 ENHRY and CDR2 SYGVKD. This chain's CDR3 is CAIKTSSIETQYF. The DNA for the CDR3 is TGTGCCATCAAAACTAGCAGCATAGAGACCCAGTACTTC.

A few counts support this clone. The chain has TRBV4-3 and TRBJ1-1; 8 bases are a match to TRBD1. Germline assignment: CDR1 LGHNA and CDR2 YSLEER. The CDR3 runs to 13 residues. After removal of 3 bases from V and 11 bases from J, the junction contained 8 bases not matched to a gene. The CDR3 DNA reads as TGCGCCAGCAGCCAGGACAGGGAGGAAGGCGCTTTCTTT. It codes for CASSQDREEGAFF.

The rearrangement joins TRBV19 to TRBJ2-1, with TRBD2 matching 7 bases. The germline V gene has CDR1 LNHDA and CDR2 SQIVND (reference sequence). The CDR3 is 16 amino acids. With 3 bases clipped from V and 5 bases from J, the junction kept 10 bases outside the gene matches. CDR3 DNA sequence: TGTGCCAGTAGTATGTACCTCGGGAGGCAGAACAATGAGCAGTTCTTC. Protein: CASSMYLGRQNNEQFF. Drawing the rest from reference TRBV19 and TRBJ2-1, the complete variable domain is DGGITQSPKYLFRKEGQNVTLSCEQNLNHDAMYWYRQDPGQGLRLIYYSQIVNDFQKGDIAEGYSVSREKKESFPLTVTSAQKNPTAFYLCASSMYLGRQNNEQFFGPGTRLTVL.

DNA of the CDR3: TGTGCCAGCAGTTCGGAGTGGAACACTGAAGCTTTCTTT. Amino acids: CASSSEWNTEAFF. V gene TRBV27 combines with J gene TRBJ1-1; D is undetermined. Germline values: CDR1 MNHEY, CDR2 SMNVEV (reference sequence). The CDR3 length is 13 residues. Trimming stripped 4 bases from V and 1 base from J, with 7 bases between.

As regards this clone: This sample also contains other DNA sequences that code for the same CDR3. The CDR3 reads CASSISGVDTEAFF. CDR3 in DNA: TGTGCCAGTAGTATTTCAGGGGTGGACACTGAAGCTTTCTTT. J is TRBJ1-1 and V is TRBV19; weak D call: TRBD1 (6 bases). The CDR3 extends over 14 amino acids. The V and J ends lost 3 bases and 3 bases respectively, with 11 bases between them. CDR1 is LNHDA, CDR2 SQIVND, per germline (reference sequence).

The chain employs TRBV18 and TRBJ1-6; D is unresolved. The CDR3 contains 17 residues. Per the germline V gene, CDR1 is KGHSH and CDR2 is LQKENI. V lost 3 bases, J lost 0 bases, and 12 bases lay in between. The CDR3 region is CASSPVRGSSYNSPLHF. The CDR3 region has the DNA TGTGCCAGCTCACCCGTCCGGGGAAGCTCCTATAATTCACCCCTCCACTTT.

The J gene is TRBJ1-2, the V gene TRBV5-1, with 10 bases fitting TRBD1. The length of the CDR3 is 16 residues. Unmatched junction bases numbered 7, after V lost 0 bases and J lost 5 bases. Germline values: CDR1 SGHRS, CDR2 YFSETQ. CDR3 in amino acids: CASSLAPGQGTYGYTF. The DNA of the CDR3 is TGCGCCAGCAGCTTGGCCCCGGGACAGGGGACTTATGGCTACACCTTC.

The chain recombines TRBV5-1 with TRBJ2-3; 7 bases are shared with TRBD1. The V gene's germline CDR1 is SGHRS and CDR2 YFSETQ. Trimming at V came to 0 bases and at J to 11 bases, leaving 6 bases not matched to a gene. The CDR3 totals 13 residues. CDR3 amino acids: CASSLEGQFGQYF. CDR3 DNA sequence: TGCGCCAGCAGCTTGGAGGGACAGTTTGGGCAGTATTTT.

The chain is built from TRBV28 and TRBJ1-2; D gene unclear. Germline values: CDR1 MDHEN, CDR2 SYDVKM. Trimming shortened V by 3 bases and J by 5 bases, and 7 bases separated the two germline ends. This CDR3 spans 12 amino acids. The CDR3 coding sequence is TGTGCCAGCAGTTTGTCCTCTTATGGCTACACCTTC. The encoded protein is CASSLSSYGYTF.

This clone was counted a few times. The gene calls are TRBV7-9 and TRBJ2-1; 10 bases map to TRBD2. This CDR3 has 16 residues. From germline, CDR1 is SEHNR and CDR2 FQNEAQ (reference sequence). J was trimmed by 7 bases and V by 2 bases; bases with no gene match: 8. The CDR3 DNA reads TGTGCCAGCAGCTTACCACGGGCTAGCGGGAGTAATGAGCAGTTCTTC. It codes for CASSLPRASGSNEQFF.

The chain combines TRBV24-1 with TRBJ2-2; TRBD1 matches 8 bases. This CDR3 is 15 amino acids long. Trimming took 7 bases from V and 3 from J; bases not matched to a gene: 6. Germline V gene lookup returns CDR1 KGHDR and CDR2 SFDVKD. CDR3 protein: CATSIGQGDTGELFF. The DNA for the CDR3 is TGTGCCACCAGCATAGGACAGGGTGACACCGGGGAGCTGTTTTTT.

The V and J genes are TRBV7-2 and TRBJ2-5, with 10 nucleotides matching TRBD1. Trimming cost V 6 bases and J 4 bases; bases outside gene matches: 11. The CDR3 has 16 residues. Germline V gene sequence: CDR1 SGHTA, CDR2 FQGNSA. CDR3 in amino acids: CASSSGTGEEGETQYF. The DNA of the CDR3 is TGTGCCAGCAGTTCGGGGACAGGGGAGGAGGGAGAGACCCAGTACTTC.

The rearrangement links TRBV2 to TRBJ1-1, with 8 bases aligning to TRBD1. CDR1 SNHLY and CDR2 FYNNEI come from the germline V gene. The CDR3 spans 16 residues. V lost 8 bases, J lost 4 bases, and 15 bases stayed unmatched. The CDR3 bases are TGTGCCAGCTCTCTGGGACAGGTGGAATGGGGCACTGAAGCTTTCTTT. Its translation is CASSLGQVEWGTEAFF.

The V call is TRBV25-1, the J call TRBJ2-1, with D possibly being TRBD1 (5 bases). Germline assignment: CDR1 MGHDK and CDR2 SYGVNS. With 1 base removed from V and 3 bases from J, the gap between germline ends came to 13 bases. There are 16 residues in the CDR3. CDR3 amino acids: CASSEFRQGDYNEQFF. The DNA for the CDR3 is TGTGCCAGCAGTGAATTCAGGCAGGGTGACTACAATGAGCAGTTCTTC.

V is TRBV5-1 and J is TRBJ1-6; 7 bases map to TRBD1. This CDR3 is 15 amino acids long. The germline V gene has CDR1 SGHRS and CDR2 YFSETQ. After removal of 4 bases from V and 7 bases from J, the junction contained 8 bases not matched to a gene. The CDR3 spells CASSGNRGDNSPLHF. The CDR3 DNA reads as TGCGCCAGCAGCGGGAACAGGGGTGACAATTCACCCCTCCACTTT.